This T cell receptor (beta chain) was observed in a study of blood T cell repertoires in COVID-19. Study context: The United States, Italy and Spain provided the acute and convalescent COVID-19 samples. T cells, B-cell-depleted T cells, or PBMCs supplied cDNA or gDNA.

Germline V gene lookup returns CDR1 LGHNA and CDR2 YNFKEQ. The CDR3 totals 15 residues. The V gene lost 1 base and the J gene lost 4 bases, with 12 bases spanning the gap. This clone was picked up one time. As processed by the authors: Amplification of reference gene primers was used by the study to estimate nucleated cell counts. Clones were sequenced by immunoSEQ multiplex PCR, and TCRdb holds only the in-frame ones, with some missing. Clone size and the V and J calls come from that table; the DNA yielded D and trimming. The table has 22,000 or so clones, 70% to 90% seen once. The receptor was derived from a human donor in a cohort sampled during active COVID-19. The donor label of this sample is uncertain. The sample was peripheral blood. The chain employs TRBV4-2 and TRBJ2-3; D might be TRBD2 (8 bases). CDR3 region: CASSQAGGGADTQYF. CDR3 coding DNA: TGTGCCAGCAGCCAAGCGGGAGGGGGCGCAGATACGCAGTATTTT.